These 31 T cell receptor beta chains originate from one sample sequenced in a study of immune evolution from preneoplasia to lung adenocarcinoma. TCRdb keeps only in-frame clones here, not all; method: immunoSEQ multiplex PCR. The sample lists about 16,000 clones; approximately 86% were seen once. Sequenced material: FFPE invasive lung adenocarcinoma tissue. These receptors were taken from a person aged 70 to 79 with invasive lung adenocarcinoma.

The rearrangement joins TRBV5-6 to TRBJ2-3, with D unclear. Germline CDR1 is SGHDT and CDR2 is YYEEEE. The CDR3 sequence is 15 residues long. The V gene lost 1 base and the J gene lost 1 base, with 10 bases spanning the gap. The CDR3 bases are TGTGCCAGCAGCTTGTATCGGTCGGGCACAGATACGCAGTATTTT. Translation: CASSLYRSGTDTQYF.

The gene calls are TRBV2 and TRBJ2-5; D perhaps matches TRBD2 (5 bases). Germline CDR1 SNHLY, CDR2 FYNNEI. V lost 3 bases and J lost 2, with 10 bases in between. The CDR3 has 14 amino acids. The CDR3 DNA reads TGTGCCAGCAGTGAGGTGACTACTCAAGAGACCCAGTACTTC. Amino acid sequence: CASSEVTTQETQYF.

The chain combines TRBV7-9 with TRBJ2-7; D uncertain. The CDR3 spans 14 residues. V lost 5 bases to trimming and J lost 6 bases, with 17 bases between them. CDR1 is SEHNR, CDR2 FQNEAQ, per germline (reference sequence). CDR3 protein: CASSPPRNPFEQYF. As DNA, the CDR3 is TGTGCCAGCAGCCCGCCCAGGAACCCGTTCGAGCAGTACTTC.

This clone qualifies as large. V usage is TRBV15 and J usage is TRBJ1-4; no firm D call. This CDR3 spans 14 amino acids. V shed 5 bases and J shed 3 bases, with 10 bases lying between them. Germline V lookup: CDR1 LNHNV, CDR2 YYDKDF (reference sequence). The CDR3 region is CATSVDAANEKLFF. The CDR3 DNA sequence: TGTGCCACCAGCGTTGACGCGGCTAATGAAAAACTGTTTTTT.

The rearrangement joins TRBV2 to TRBJ1-1; TRBD1 might be the D (5 bases). The germline CDR1 and CDR2 sequences are SNHLY and FYNNEI. CDR3 length: 16 amino acids. The V end lost 5 bases, the J end lost 3 bases, and 19 bases lay between the germline ends. The CDR3 region is CASSTLGGWRDTEAFF. The CDR3 bases are TGTGCCAGCAGTACCTTGGGGGGTTGGCGGGACACTGAAGCTTTCTTT.

The CDR3 spells CAISEPGNTEAFF. CDR3 DNA sequence: TGTGCCATCAGTGAGCCCGGAAACACTGAAGCTTTCTTT. The J gene is TRBJ1-1, the V gene TRBV10-3, with D unclear. CDR1 is ENHRY, CDR2 SYGVKD, per germline. The V end lost 2 bases, the J end lost 2 bases, and 6 bases lay between the germline ends. This CDR3 is built from 13 residues.

CDR3 region: CASSLGPGQGDYGYTF. CDR3 nucleotide sequence: TGCGCCAGCAGCTTGGGACCTGGACAGGGTGACTATGGCTACACCTTC. The rearrangement links TRBV5-1 to TRBJ1-2, with 8 bases lining up with TRBD1. CDR1 and CDR2 (germline): SGHRS, YFSETQ. The CDR3 spans 16 residues. The V and J ends lost 0 bases and 3 bases, in that order; junction bases with no gene match: 7.

The chain joins TRBV30 to TRBJ2-3; TRBD2 matches at 10 bases. Germline trimming cut 7 bases from V and 8 bases from J; bases unmatched to any gene: 15. Germline loops: CDR1 GTSNPN, CDR2 SVGIG (reference sequence). CDR3 length: 15 amino acids. The CDR3 region has the DNA TGTGCCTCGTCGGGAAGTCCAGCGGGGGGGAGTACGCAGTATTTT. Its protein is CASSGSPAGGSTQYF.

This sequence joins TRBV18 and TRBJ2-2, with unresolved D. V lost 2 bases, J lost 2 bases, and 12 bases lay in between. This CDR3 has 16 amino acids. Germline loops: CDR1 KGHSH, CDR2 LQKENI. CDR3 in DNA: TGTGCCAGCTCACCAGAATGGCAGGTCAACACCGGGGAGCTGTTTTTT. Amino acids: CASSPEWQVNTGELFF. Looking up the rest from reference TRBV18 and TRBJ2-2 gives the full variable domain: NAGVMQNPRHLVRRRGQEARLRCSPMKGHSHVYWYRQLPEEGLKFMVYLQKENIIDESGMPKERFSAEFPKEGPSILRIQQVVRGDSAAYFCASSPEWQVNTGELFFGEGSRLTVL.

The chain carries TRBV7-9 and TRBJ2-3; possible D gene TRBD2, 5 bases. Trimming removed 5 bases at V and 8 bases at J, with 11 bases between. The CDR3 is 12 residues long. CDR1 is SEHNR, CDR2 FQNEAQ, per germline (reference sequence). The CDR3 nucleotides read TGTGCCAGCAGCGTCCGGGAAGGTACGCAGTATTTT. Translation gives CASSVREGTQYF.

V and J are TRBV7-3 and TRBJ2-7, with 12 bases aligning to TRBD2. Germline lookup yields CDR1 SGHTA and CDR2 FQGTGA. This CDR3 spans 15 amino acids. V dropped 5 bases and J dropped 7; count of bases not matched to a gene: 9. The CDR3 loop reads CASSLLAGGMEEQYF. The DNA of the CDR3 is TGTGCCAGCAGCCTCCTAGCGGGAGGGATGGAGGAGCAGTACTTC.

The chain couples TRBV28 to TRBJ2-7; D gene unclear. From germline, CDR1 is MDHEN and CDR2 SYDVKM. The CDR3 runs to 13 residues. V lost 6 bases and J lost 4, with 13 bases in between. CDR3 DNA: TGTGCCAGCAGCGCTGTCCCCAAATACGAGCAGTACTTC. Translating gives CASSAVPKYEQYF. Combining the CDR3 with reference TRBV28 and TRBJ2-7 gives the whole variable domain DVKVTQSSRYLVKRTGEKVFLECVQDMDHENMFWYRQDPGLGLRLIYFSYDVKMKEKGDIPEGYSVSREKKERFSLILESASTNQTSMYLCASSAVPKYEQYFGPGTRLTVT.

Only one count was recorded for this clone. This sequence joins TRBV19 and TRBJ1-5; no clear D gene. CDR1 is LNHDA and CDR2 is SQIVND in the germline V gene (reference sequence). This CDR3 has 15 amino acids. The V end lost 2 bases, the J end lost 2 bases, and 10 bases lay between the germline ends. In nucleotides, the CDR3 is TGTGCCAGTAGTATAATTACAGAGGGCAATCAGCCCCAGCATTTT. Translation: CASSIITEGNQPQHF.

The chain joins TRBV9 to TRBJ2-7; 10 bases are shared with TRBD2. Unmatched junction bases numbered 7, after V lost 4 bases and J lost 3 bases. This CDR3 is built from 15 residues. Germline CDR1 and CDR2: SGDLS and YYNGEE. The CDR3 here is CASSLHGTSDYEQYF. CDR3 coding DNA: TGTGCCAGCAGCCTCCACGGGACTAGCGACTACGAGCAGTACTTC.

The chain uses TRBV4-2 and TRBJ2-1; D perhaps matches TRBD2 (6 bases). The CDR3 runs to 17 residues. Germline CDR1 and CDR2: LGHNA and YNFKEQ. V gave up 0 bases and J gave up 3 bases, with 15 bases separating them. In DNA, the CDR3 is TGTGCCAGCAGCCAAGATCTGGTTAGCGGTCTCTACAATGAGCAGTTCTTC. Translated, it gives CASSQDLVSGLYNEQFF.

This clone was picked up one time. This chain connects TRBV19 to TRBJ2-1, with TRBD2 identical over 10 bases. There are 17 residues in the CDR3. Germline trimming cut 5 bases from V and 1 base from J; bases unmatched to any gene: 8. Looked up from germline, CDR1 is LNHDA and CDR2 is SQIVND (reference sequence). The CDR3 is CASSPSSSGSSYNEQFF. CDR3 nucleotide sequence: TGTGCCAGTAGTCCTTCCTCTAGCGGGAGTTCCTACAATGAGCAGTTCTTC.

The chain employs TRBV18 and TRBJ1-1; D gene ambiguous. This CDR3 is 14 amino acids long. The germline V gene encodes CDR1 KGHSH and CDR2 LQKENI. Deletions cut 5 bases from V and 1 base from J, with 11 bases between. The CDR3 protein is CASSKNRENTEAFF. CDR3 nucleotide sequence: TGTGCCAGCTCAAAGAACCGGGAGAACACTGAAGCTTTCTTT.

The chain is built from TRBV21-1 and TRBJ1-3. TRBV21-1 is a documented pseudogene. The CDR3 runs 15 residues. The CDR3 DNA sequence: TGTGCCAGCAGCAAAGTTGGGGGGCCCGGAAACACCATATATTTT. The encoded protein is CASSKVGGPGNTIYF.

J is TRBJ2-1 and V is TRBV6-1, with TRBD2 identical over 12 bases. CDR1 is MNHNS and CDR2 is SASEGT in the germline V gene. The CDR3 has 16 residues. V gave up 4 bases and J gave up 4 bases; unmatched junction bases: 5. CDR3: CASSGLAGVGYNEQFF. CDR3 DNA sequence: TGTGCCAGCAGTGGACTAGCGGGAGTGGGGTACAATGAGCAGTTCTTC.

The CDR3, as DNA: TGTGCCAGCAGCTTAGCGGGGGGCAGGGGAGACGAGCAGTACTTC. Protein: CASSLAGGRGDEQYF. The gene calls are TRBV7-6 and TRBJ2-7, with D perhaps being TRBD1 or TRBD2 (6 bases each). V was shortened by 0 bases and J by 5 bases, with 14 bases between the two germline ends. This CDR3 spans 15 amino acids. Germline CDR1 is SGHVS and CDR2 is FNYEAQ.

The chain has TRBV28 and TRBJ2-3, with 11 bases matching TRBD2. There are 17 residues in the CDR3. V was clipped by 2 bases and J by 6 bases; unmatched bases: 10. Germline CDR1 reads MDHEN; CDR2 reads SYDVKM. The CDR3 DNA reads TGTGCCAGCAGTTTAGAGGTAGCGGGGGGGCACCAGGATACGCAGTATTTT. As protein: CASSLEVAGGHQDTQYF.

The chain links TRBV9 to TRBJ2-4, with D uncertain. With 0 bases removed from V and 0 bases from J, the gap between germline ends came to 10 bases. Germline V lookup: CDR1 SGDLS, CDR2 YYNGEE. This CDR3 is 16 amino acids long. The CDR3 loop reads CASSVGLDLAKNIQYF. The CDR3 DNA follows: TGTGCCAGCAGCGTAGGTTTAGACCTAGCCAAAAACATTCAGTACTTC. Supplemented by reference TRBV9 and TRBJ2-4, the full variable domain reads DSGVTQTPKHLITATGQRVTLRCSPRSGDLSVYWYQQSLDQGLQFLIQYYNGEERAKGNILERFSAQQFPDLHSELNLSSLELGDSALYFCASSVGLDLAKNIQYFGAGTRLSVL.

This sequence joins TRBV6-1 and TRBJ2-1, with a tentative D call TRBD2 (6 bases). There are 13 residues in the CDR3. V lost 5 bases, J lost 6 bases, and 11 bases lay in between. Germline V lookup: CDR1 MNHNS, CDR2 SASEGT. CDR3 bases: TGTGCCAGCAGTTTCCGGGACTTCAATGAGCAGTTCTTC. Protein product: CASSFRDFNEQFF.

This chain joins TRBV5-4 and TRBJ2-1; no clear D gene. Germline-derived CDR1 and CDR2 are SGHNT and YYREEE (reference sequence). CDR3 length: 15 residues. Trimming took 4 bases from V and 0 from J, leaving 11 bases between them. CDR3 residues: CASSEDASSYNEQFF. Here the CDR3 DNA reads TGTGCCAGCAGCGAGGACGCCAGCTCCTACAATGAGCAGTTCTTC.

This rearrangement joins TRBV28 to TRBJ2-1; no definite D call. V was cut by 3 bases and J by 0 bases, with 6 bases left in between. CDR3 size: 14 residues. CDR1 is MDHEN, CDR2 SYDVKM, per germline. CDR3: CASSFSSSYNEQFF. The CDR3 nucleotides read TGTGCCAGCAGTTTTAGTTCCTCCTACAATGAGCAGTTCTTC.

The V gene is TRBV28, the J gene TRBJ2-2, with D tentatively TRBD1 (6 bases). The CDR3 is 15 residues long. The germline V and J ends were trimmed by 1 base and 6 bases, with 12 bases remaining between them. The germline gives CDR1 MDHEN, CDR2 SYDVKM. CDR3 in amino acids: CASSLSGGEAGELFF. Here the CDR3 DNA reads TGTGCCAGCAGTTTATCTGGGGGCGAGGCCGGGGAGCTGTTTTTT.

This chain connects TRBV5-6 to TRBJ1-1, with a possible D match to TRBD1 (5 bases). Germline V gives CDR1 SGHDT, CDR2 YYEEEE. Deletions cut 3 bases from V and 0 bases from J, with 15 bases between. The CDR3 has 16 residues. The CDR3 region is CASSSGGVRVNTEAFF. The CDR3 bases are TGTGCCAGCAGCTCTGGAGGCGTCAGGGTGAACACTGAAGCTTTCTTT. Combining the CDR3 with reference TRBV5-6 and TRBJ1-1 gives the whole variable domain DAGVTQSPTHLIKTRGQQVTLRCSPKSGHDTVSWYQQALGQGPQFIFQYYEEEERQRGNFPDRFSGHQFPNYSSELNVNALLLGDSALYLCASSSGGVRVNTEAFFGQGTRLTVV.

This rearrangement joins TRBV15 to TRBJ2-1; 8 bases match TRBD1. Germline V gene sequence: CDR1 LNHNV, CDR2 YYDKDF (reference sequence). With V trimmed by 1 base and J by 5 bases, 10 bases remained unmatched. CDR3 size: 17 residues. CDR3 bases: TGTGCCACCAGCAGAGGGCTAGGGACAGGACTCGACAATGAGCAGTTCTTC. It yields the protein CATSRGLGTGLDNEQFF.

The rearrangement joins TRBV28 to TRBJ1-1; tentatively, D is TRBD1 (6 bases). This CDR3 contains 10 residues. V lost 6 bases, J lost 11 bases, and 10 bases lay in between. The germline V gene encodes CDR1 MDHEN and CDR2 SYDVKM. The CDR3 DNA is TGTGCCAGCAGCCAGGGGATCGCTTTCTTT. This gives the protein CASSQGIAFF.

The chain uses TRBV5-1 and TRBJ1-4; D perhaps matches TRBD1 (6 bases). The CDR3 is made up of 15 amino acids. V was cut by 2 bases and J by 3 bases, with 11 bases left in between. Germline V gene data show CDR1 as SGHRS and CDR2 as YFSETQ. The CDR3 DNA reads TGCGCCAGCAGCTTAACAGGGATTCCTAATGAAAAACTGTTTTTT. This codes for CASSLTGIPNEKLFF.

This chain joins TRBV29-1 and TRBJ2-5; possibly TRBD1 for D (5 bases). The J call may be in error: the DNA end matches TRBJ2-7 better. This CDR3 has 14 amino acids. Germline loops: CDR1 SQVTM, CDR2 ANQGSEA. The CDR3 sequence is CSVQPGVGPYEQYF. DNA for the CDR3: TGCAGCGTCCAGCCTGGGGTGGGGCCGTACGAGCAGTACTTC.